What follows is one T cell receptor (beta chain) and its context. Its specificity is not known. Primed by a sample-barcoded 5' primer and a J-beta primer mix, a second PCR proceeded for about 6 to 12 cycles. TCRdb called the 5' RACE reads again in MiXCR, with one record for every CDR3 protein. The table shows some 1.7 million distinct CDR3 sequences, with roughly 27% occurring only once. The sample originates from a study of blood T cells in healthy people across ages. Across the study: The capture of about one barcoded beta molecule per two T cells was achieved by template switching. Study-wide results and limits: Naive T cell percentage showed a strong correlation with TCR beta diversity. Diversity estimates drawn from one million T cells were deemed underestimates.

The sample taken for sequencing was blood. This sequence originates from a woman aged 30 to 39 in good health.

For the CDR3, the DNA is TGCAGTGCTAGAGATCCCAGGGCTAGCGGGGATGAGCAGTTCTTC. It is translated as CSARDPRASGDEQFF. The J gene is TRBJ2-1, the V gene TRBV20-1, with 9 bases lining up with TRBD2. Germline V CDR1 and CDR2: DFQATT, SNEGSKA (reference sequence). V shed 0 bases, J shed 8 bases, and the junction held 8 bases outside the gene matches. This CDR3 comprises 15 residues.